The clone carrying this T cell receptor (beta chain) has just a few counts. What it binds is unknown. This sample is part of a study of beta chain features in type 1 diabetes. Regarding the study as a whole: Moderately but significantly shorter TCRB CDR3s were found in Type 1 diabetes patients in all four CD4+ subsets.

Per the germline V gene, CDR1 is SNHLY and CDR2 is FYNNEI. This CDR3 has 14 amino acids. V lost 4 bases, J lost 5 bases, and 4 bases stayed unmatched. The sequenced template was cDNA made from the entire isolated RNA. Reads from naive, central memory and regulatory T cell samples averaged about 3.3 million. The protocol was immunoSEQ multiplex PCR, while the TCRdb copy is restricted to in-frame clones and leaves out a portion. The profile shows hundreds of thousands of clones, roughly a tenth of them singletons. Material: central memory CD4+ T cells from blood. The source of this sequence is a man aged 25 to 40 with type 1 diabetes. The rearrangement joins TRBV2 to TRBJ1-5; 8 nucleotides align to TRBD1. CDR3 coding DNA: TGTGCCAGCAGTGGACAGGGGACGCATCAGCCCCAGCATTTT. Residues: CASSGQGTHQPQHF.